Presented here are 12 T cell receptor beta chains from one specimen sequenced in a study of blood T cell repertoires in COVID-19. Libraries were prepared by immunoSEQ multiplex PCR; TCRdb keeps only in-frame clonotypes and omits some of them. The sample yields over 250,000 clones, 88% seen once. What was sequenced was peripheral blood. Receptors originate from a man in his sixties who had recovered from COVID-19.

V gene TRBV7-9 combines with J gene TRBJ1-1; D perhaps matches TRBD1 (5 bases). CDR1 and CDR2 (germline): SEHNR, FQNEAQ (reference sequence). The CDR3 contains 15 residues. Between the trimmed V and J ends, which lost 1 base and 3 bases, there was a span of 12 bases. The CDR3 nucleotides are TGTGCCAGCAGCTTAGAAACAGGCCCCTACACTGAAGCTTTCTTT. Translated: CASSLETGPYTEAFF.

This rearrangement joins TRBV10-3 to TRBJ1-3; D call uncertain. Germline lookup yields CDR1 ENHRY and CDR2 SYGVKD. Deletions cut 0 bases from V and 0 bases from J, with 9 bases between. The CDR3 sequence is 16 residues long. The CDR3 protein is CAISESTQSSGNTIYF. In DNA, the CDR3 is TGTGCCATCAGTGAGTCGACACAAAGCTCTGGAAACACCATATATTTT.

CDR3 sequence reads: CASNKRKAGAGANVLTF. CDR3 sequence (DNA): TGTGCCAGCAACAAACGAAAGGCAGGGGCTGGGGCCAACGTCCTGACTTTC. The chain carries TRBV7-2 and TRBJ2-6; D perhaps matches TRBD1 (6 bases). CDR3 length: 17 amino acids. The V end lost 7 bases, the J end lost 2 bases, and 18 bases lay between the germline ends. Per the germline V gene, CDR1 is SGHTA and CDR2 is FQGNSA. Full variable domain (remainder filled in from reference TRBV7-2 and TRBJ2-6): GAGVSQSPSNKVTEKGKDVELRCDPISGHTALYWYRQSLGQGLEFLIYFQGNSAPDKSGLPSDRFSAERTGGSVSTLTIQRTQQEDSAVYLCASNKRKAGAGANVLTFGAGSRLTVL.

The chain joins TRBV14 to TRBJ1-5; D call uncertain. This CDR3 spans 14 amino acids. CDR1 and CDR2 from the germline V gene are SGHDN and FVKESK. V lost 5 bases, J lost 3 bases, and 11 bases lay in between. CDR3 nucleotides: TGTGCCAGCAGCGAGGAGGGCTACAATCAGCCCCAGCATTTT. Translating it yields CASSEEGYNQPQHF.

This clone came up once. The chain is built from TRBV11-2 and TRBJ2-1; TRBD2 might be the D (6 bases). Trimming stripped 4 bases from V and 1 base from J, with 11 bases between. The CDR3 length is 15 residues. Per the germline V gene, CDR1 is SGHAT and CDR2 is FQNNGV. The chain's CDR3 is CASSSTRGSYNEQFF. The DNA of the CDR3 is TGTGCCAGCAGCTCGACTAGGGGATCCTACAATGAGCAGTTCTTC.

The CDR3 is CASSPGQGRTNEKLFF. CDR3 nucleotide sequence: TGTGCCAGCTCACCGGGACAGGGAAGGACTAATGAAAAACTGTTTTTT. V and J are TRBV18 and TRBJ1-4; 9 nucleotides align to TRBD1. The germline V gene encodes CDR1 KGHSH and CDR2 LQKENI. V shed 3 bases and J 2 bases; nucleotides not matched to a gene: 4. The CDR3 spans 16 residues.

This clone was observed once. CDR3: CASSRSGPGGYTF. CDR3 coding DNA: TGTGCCAGCAGCCGGTCAGGGCCTGGAGGCTACACCTTC. The chain recombines TRBV3-1 (or the pseudogene TRBV3-2) with TRBJ1-2; D is possibly TRBD1 (5 bases). Germline-derived CDR1 and CDR2 are LGHDT and YNNKEL (reference sequence). The CDR3 extends over 13 amino acids. The ends were cut back, 4 bases at V and 8 bases at J, with 14 bases in the middle.

The V gene is TRBV6-2 or TRBV6-3, the J gene TRBJ2-5; 14 nucleotides agree with TRBD2. Germline CDR1 is MNHEY and CDR2 is SVGEGT. The V segment lost 5 bases and the J segment 5 bases; nucleotides outside the gene matches: 4. The length of the CDR3 is 15 residues. The CDR3 DNA is TGTGCCAGCAGTCCCGGGACTAGCGGGGGTGAGACCCAGTACTTC. This gives the protein CASSPGTSGGETQYF.

In its sample, this clone was seen once. This chain links TRBV19 with TRBJ1-3; TRBD1 matches 8 bases. This CDR3 region has 14 residues. Trimming cost V 8 bases and J 1 base; bases outside gene matches: 4. Germline V CDR1 and CDR2: LNHDA, SQIVND (reference sequence). The CDR3 sequence: CASSHRGSGNTIYF. DNA of the CDR3: TGTGCCAGTTCTCACAGGGGGTCTGGAAACACCATATATTTT.

This clone was observed once. V gene TRBV3-1 (or the pseudogene TRBV3-2) combines with J gene TRBJ1-1, with no clear D. Germline V gene sequence: CDR1 LGHDT, CDR2 YNNKEL (reference sequence). V was shortened by 6 bases and J by 1 base, with 9 bases between the two germline ends. CDR3 length: 13 residues. The CDR3 DNA follows: TGTGCCAGCAGTCCCTACCCGAACACTGAAGCTTTCTTT. Protein product: CASSPYPNTEAFF.

The rearrangement uses TRBV29-1 and TRBJ2-7, with 9 positions matching TRBD1. This CDR3 spans 14 amino acids. The V segment lost 2 bases and the J segment 5 bases; nucleotides outside the gene matches: 7. Germline CDR1 and CDR2: SQVTM and ANQGSEA. Here the CDR3 reads CSVEFGTGWDEQYF. In DNA, the CDR3 is TGCAGCGTTGAATTTGGGACAGGGTGGGACGAGCAGTACTTC.

This clone has only a few counts. The rearrangement joins TRBV18 to TRBJ1-2; D uncertain. Germline CDR1 and CDR2: KGHSH and LQKENI. V was pared by 4 bases and J by 0 bases, with 12 bases between. This CDR3 contains 15 residues. This CDR3 reads CASSRTDTANYGYTF. For the CDR3, the DNA is TGTGCCAGCTCACGAACAGACACTGCTAACTATGGCTACACCTTC.